The TCR beta chain described here comes from a study of identical twins. Healthy Caucasians, and only they, were the donors. TCRdb fed the 5' RACE reads into MiXCR, producing one record per CDR3 protein. The top ten clones hold roughly 10% of a sample with 200,000 to 300,000 distinct CDR3 sequences, more than 9% of them seen once. This clonotype was seen at least ten times. Its antigen is not known. Findings of the study overall: Researchers reported weaker excess twin sharing in beta out-of-frame sequences. An excess of low generation probability was shown by twin-shared out-of-frame alpha sequences. The models systematically underestimated how much out-of-frame TCR alpha was shared in monozygotic twins.

Sequencing was performed on memory T cells sorted from blood. This clonotype originated in a man aged 50-59 years in good health.

CDR3 bases: TGCAGCGTCCGGGACCCTAAAGGGGATGGCTACACCTTC. Protein product: CSVRDPKGDGYTF. The rearrangement uses TRBV29-1 and TRBJ1-2; D may be TRBD1 (5 bases). V shed 6 bases and J shed 6 bases, with 17 bases lying between them. Germline CDR1 reads SQVTM; CDR2 reads ANQGSEA. This CDR3 has 13 residues.